The clone carrying this T cell receptor (beta chain) was counted between two and nine times. Germline values: CDR1 LGHDT, CDR2 YNNKEL (reference sequence). The CDR3 has 16 amino acids. Trimming shortened V by 1 base and J by 3 bases, and 13 bases separated the two germline ends. These data come from a study of patients and donors after allogeneic stem cell transplantation. TCRdb itself ran the RT-PCR reads through MiXCR, one entry per CDR3 protein. The top ten hold 9.5% to 13% of the sample, which has roughly 250,000 distinct CDR3 sequences, 13% to 15% seen once. Sequencing input: blood, either unsorted or a sorted T cell fraction (not recorded which). This chain links TRBV3-1 with TRBJ1-3; D unresolved. This TCR was recovered from a human donor who was either an allogeneic HSCT recipient or a stem cell or donor lymphocyte infusion donor (not recorded which). It is not recorded whose cells these are; they may come from a transplant donor. The CDR3 protein is CASSQAGVLNGNTIYF. The DNA of the CDR3 is TGTGCCAGCAGCCAAGCCGGGGTTCTGAATGGAAACACCATATATTTT.